The clone carrying this T cell receptor (beta chain) was seen once. CDR3 length equals 11 residues. Between the trimmed V and J ends, which lost 5 bases and 8 bases, there was a span of 6 bases. In germline, CDR1 is LNHDA, CDR2 SQIVND (reference sequence). This specimen comes from a study of blood T cell repertoires in COVID-19. Across 24 US areas, participants ranged in age from 18 to 89 years. Participant-reported clinical history was the basis for cohort assignment. Libraries were prepared by immunoSEQ multiplex PCR; TCRdb keeps only in-frame clonotypes and omits some of them. The sample has about 200,000 clones; roughly 86% are singletons.

The sample taken for sequencing was PBMCs or T cells enriched from blood (not recorded which). This sequence was found in a woman in her twenties or thirties with acute COVID-19. The chain links TRBV19 to TRBJ1-4; no reliable D call. CDR3 loop: CASSVGEKLFF. CDR3 in DNA: TGTGCCAGTAGTGTTGGCGAAAAACTGTTTTTT.